This TCR beta chain stems from a study of technical replicates of blood from a handful of donors. V lost 6 bases, J lost 1 base, and 8 bases stayed unmatched. Germline V CDR1 and CDR2: LGHNA, YNFKEQ. CDR3 size: 15 residues. TCRdb's table, derived via immunoSEQ multiplex PCR, lists solely in-frame clones and lacks some. Of about 74,000 clones in the sample, more than 90% were seen once. The chain couples TRBV4-2 to TRBJ2-7; 8 nucleotides agree with TRBD2. The sequence was collected from a human donor in good health. Sequencing was performed on T cells isolated from PBMCs. The CDR3 region is CASSLSGSASYEQYF. The DNA of the CDR3 is TGTGCCAGCAGTCTCAGCGGGAGCGCGTCCTACGAGCAGTACTTC.